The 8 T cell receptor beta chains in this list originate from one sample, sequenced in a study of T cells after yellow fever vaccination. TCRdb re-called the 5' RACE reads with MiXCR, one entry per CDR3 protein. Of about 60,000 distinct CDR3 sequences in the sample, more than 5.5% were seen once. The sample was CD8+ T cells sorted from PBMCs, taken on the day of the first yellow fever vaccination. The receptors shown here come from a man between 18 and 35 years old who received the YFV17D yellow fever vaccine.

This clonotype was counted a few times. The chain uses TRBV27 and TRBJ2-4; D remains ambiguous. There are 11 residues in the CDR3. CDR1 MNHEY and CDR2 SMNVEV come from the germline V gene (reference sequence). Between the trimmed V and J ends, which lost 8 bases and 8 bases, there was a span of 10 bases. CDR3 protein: CASLSQHIQYF. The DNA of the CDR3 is TGTGCCAGCCTGAGTCAACACATTCAGTACTTC.

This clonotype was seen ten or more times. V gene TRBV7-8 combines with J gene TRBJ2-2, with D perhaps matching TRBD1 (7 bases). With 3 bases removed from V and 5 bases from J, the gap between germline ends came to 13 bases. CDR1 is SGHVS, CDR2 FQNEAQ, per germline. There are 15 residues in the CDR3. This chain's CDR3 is CASSFRGATTGELFF. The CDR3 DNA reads TGTGCCAGCAGCTTCAGGGGGGCGACGACCGGGGAGCTGTTTTTT.

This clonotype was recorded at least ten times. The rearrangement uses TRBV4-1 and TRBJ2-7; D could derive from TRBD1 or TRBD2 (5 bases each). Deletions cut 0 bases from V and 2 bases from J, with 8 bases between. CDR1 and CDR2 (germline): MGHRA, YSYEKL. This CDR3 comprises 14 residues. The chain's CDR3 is CASSQDREPYEQYF. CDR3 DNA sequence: TGCGCCAGCAGCCAAGACAGGGAGCCCTACGAGCAGTACTTC.

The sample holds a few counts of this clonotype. In nucleotides, the CDR3 is TGCGCCAGCAGCTCCTTCGGGGCCTCCCTTATAGGTAGTTACGAGCAGTACTTC. It specifies CASSSFGASLIGSYEQYF. The rearrangement links TRBV5-1 to TRBJ2-7; tentatively, D is TRBD1 or TRBD2 (5 bases each). Per the germline V gene, CDR1 is SGHRS and CDR2 is YFSETQ. This CDR3 contains 18 residues. V lost 3 bases and J 4 bases, leaving 26 bases between the germline ends.

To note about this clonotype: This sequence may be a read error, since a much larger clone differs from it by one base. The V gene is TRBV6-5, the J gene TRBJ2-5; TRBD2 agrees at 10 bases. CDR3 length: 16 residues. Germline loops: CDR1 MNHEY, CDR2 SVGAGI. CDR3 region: CASSYSVSGGQETKYF. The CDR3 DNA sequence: TGTGCCAGCAGTTACTCGGTTAGCGGGGGGCAAGAGACCAAGTACTTC.

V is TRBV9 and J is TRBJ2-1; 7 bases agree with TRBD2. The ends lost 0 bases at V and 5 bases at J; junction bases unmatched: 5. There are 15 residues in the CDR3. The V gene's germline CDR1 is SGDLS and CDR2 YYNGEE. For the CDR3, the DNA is TGTGCCAGCAGCGTAGCCGGGGGGATTCACAATGAGCAGTTCTTC. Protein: CASSVAGGIHNEQFF.

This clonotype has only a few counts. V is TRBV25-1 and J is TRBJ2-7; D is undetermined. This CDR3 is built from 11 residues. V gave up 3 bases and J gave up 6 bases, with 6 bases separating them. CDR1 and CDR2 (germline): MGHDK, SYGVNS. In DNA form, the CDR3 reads TGTGCCAGCAGTGAGGTAGGCGAGCAGTACTTC. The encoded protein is CASSEVGEQYF.

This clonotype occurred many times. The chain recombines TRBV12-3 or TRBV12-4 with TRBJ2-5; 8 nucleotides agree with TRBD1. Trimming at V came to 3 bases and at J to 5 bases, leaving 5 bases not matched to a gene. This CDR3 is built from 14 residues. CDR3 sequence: CASSFPGGEETQYF. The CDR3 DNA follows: TGTGCCAGCAGTTTCCCAGGGGGCGAGGAGACCCAGTACTTC.